What follows is one TCR beta chain and its context. The data are from a study of ipilimumab plus nivolumab after autologous stem cell transplantation. Dosing: nivolumab 3 mg/kg IV, weeks 1, 4, 7, 10, then every two weeks to week 26. Here immunoSEQ multiplex PCR was the method, and the copy in TCRdb shows in-frame clones only, minus some. The table has around 19,000 clones, 81% seen once. This CDR3 comprises 13 residues. Germline assignment: CDR1 SSHAT and CDR2 FNYEAQ (reference sequence). V was shortened by 5 bases and J by 6 bases, with 14 bases between the two germline ends. The sequences come from PBMCs, collected in a trial of ipilimumab plus nivolumab as post-transplant consolidation. This TCR came from a male donor with diffuse large B-cell lymphoma. The chain recombines TRBV7-7 with TRBJ2-7; D call uncertain. CDR3 protein: CASSAGSGGEQYF. Written as DNA, the CDR3 is TGTGCCAGCAGCGCTGGGTCGGGTGGCGAGCAGTACTTC. The variable domain in full, with the rest retrieved from reference TRBV7-7 and TRBJ2-7, is GAGVSQSPRYKVTKRGQDVTLRCDPISSHATLYWYQQALGQGPEFLTYFNYEAQPDKSGLPSDRFSAERPEGSISTLTIQRTEQRDSAMYRCASSAGSGGEQYFGPGTRLTVT.